The source of this T cell receptor beta chain is a study of T cells in Graves' hyperthyroidism and ophthalmopathy. Study-wide points: Ophthalmopathy could be told apart from stable hyperthyroidism with a 13 V-J model. Blood also held most thyroid clonotypes expanded beyond 0.001. The model's output predicted ophthalmopathy at a median of approximately 6.5 months prior to onset.

Concerning this clonotype: The antigen remains unidentified.

Trimming removed 0 bases from V and 0 bases from J, with 8 bases in between. Germline CDR1 reads SGDLS; CDR2 reads YYNGEE. CDR3 length equals 15 residues. Amplification targeted TCR beta CDR3 regions from RNA transcripts. TCR CDR3 regions were first amplified by RT-PCR with HTBI primers. TCRdb reprocessed the multiplex PCR reads via MiXCR and lists one record per CDR3 protein. The sample carries around 400,000 distinct CDR3 sequences, around 25% recorded once. Clinicians diagnosed patients from clinical symptoms, serum thyroxine and TRAb, thyroid ultrasound and orbital computed tomography. This clonotype was obtained from a man over 45 with Graves' hyperthyroidism. The chain is built from TRBV9 and TRBJ2-3; D gene uncertain. The sample taken for sequencing was blood. CDR3 sequence: CASSVGPESTDTQYF. The CDR3 DNA follows: TGTGCCAGCAGCGTAGGACCGGAAAGCACAGATACGCAGTATTTT.